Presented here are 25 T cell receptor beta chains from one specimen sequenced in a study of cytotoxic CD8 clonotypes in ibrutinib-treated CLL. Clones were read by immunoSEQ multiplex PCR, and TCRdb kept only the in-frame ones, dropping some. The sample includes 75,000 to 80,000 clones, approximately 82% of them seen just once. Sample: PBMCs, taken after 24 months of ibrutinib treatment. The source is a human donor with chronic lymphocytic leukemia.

For the CDR3, the DNA is TGTGCCAGCAGCCCTTCCCACGGCGAGCAGTACTTC. Translated, it gives CASSPSHGEQYF. This rearrangement joins TRBV7-2 to TRBJ2-7; D not certain. Germline V gives CDR1 SGHTA, CDR2 FQGNSA. The CDR3 contains 12 residues. V was cut by 5 bases and J by 6 bases, with 11 bases left in between. Supplemented by reference TRBV7-2 and TRBJ2-7, the full variable domain reads GAGVSQSPSNKVTEKGKDVELRCDPISGHTALYWYRQSLGQGLEFLIYFQGNSAPDKSGLPSDRFSAERTGGSVSTLTIQRTQQEDSAVYLCASSPSHGEQYFGPGTRLTVT.

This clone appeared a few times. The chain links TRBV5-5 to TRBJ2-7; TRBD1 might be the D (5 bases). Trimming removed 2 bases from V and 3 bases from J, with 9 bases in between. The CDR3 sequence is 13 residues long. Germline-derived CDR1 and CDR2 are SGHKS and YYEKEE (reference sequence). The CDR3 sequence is CASSFPGNYEQYF. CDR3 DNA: TGTGCCAGCAGCTTCCCAGGGAACTACGAGCAGTACTTC.

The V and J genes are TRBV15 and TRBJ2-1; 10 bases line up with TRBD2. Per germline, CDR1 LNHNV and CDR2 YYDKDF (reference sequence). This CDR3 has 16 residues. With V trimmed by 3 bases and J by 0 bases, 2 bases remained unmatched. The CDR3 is CATSRPSGSSYNEQFF. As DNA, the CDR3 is TGTGCCACCAGCAGGCCTAGCGGGAGCTCCTACAATGAGCAGTTCTTC.

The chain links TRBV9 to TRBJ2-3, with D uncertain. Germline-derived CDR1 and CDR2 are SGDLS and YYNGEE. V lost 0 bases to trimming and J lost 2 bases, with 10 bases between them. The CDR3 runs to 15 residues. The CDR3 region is CASSVVGSPTDTQYF. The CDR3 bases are TGTGCCAGCAGCGTAGTGGGCAGCCCCACAGATACGCAGTATTTT.

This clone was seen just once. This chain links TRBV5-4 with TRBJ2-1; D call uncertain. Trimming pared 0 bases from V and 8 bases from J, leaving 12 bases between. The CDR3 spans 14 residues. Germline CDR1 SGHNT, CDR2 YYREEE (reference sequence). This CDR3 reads CASSLGANEDEQFF. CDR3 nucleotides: TGTGCCAGCAGCTTGGGCGCCAATGAGGATGAGCAGTTCTTC.

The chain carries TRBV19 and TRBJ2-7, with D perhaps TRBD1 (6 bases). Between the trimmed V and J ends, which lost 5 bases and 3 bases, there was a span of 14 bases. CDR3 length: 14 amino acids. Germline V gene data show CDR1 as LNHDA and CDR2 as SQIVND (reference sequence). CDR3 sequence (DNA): TGTGCCAGTAGTCCTGGGGGCAGGAACTACGAGCAGTACTTC. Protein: CASSPGGRNYEQYF.

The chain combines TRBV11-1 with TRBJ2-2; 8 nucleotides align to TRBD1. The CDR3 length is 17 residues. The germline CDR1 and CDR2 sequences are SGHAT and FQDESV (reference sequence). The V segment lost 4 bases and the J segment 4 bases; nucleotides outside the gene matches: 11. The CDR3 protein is CASSSRPGTGATGELFF. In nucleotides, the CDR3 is TGTGCCAGCAGCTCACGTCCGGGGACAGGAGCCACCGGGGAGCTGTTTTTT.

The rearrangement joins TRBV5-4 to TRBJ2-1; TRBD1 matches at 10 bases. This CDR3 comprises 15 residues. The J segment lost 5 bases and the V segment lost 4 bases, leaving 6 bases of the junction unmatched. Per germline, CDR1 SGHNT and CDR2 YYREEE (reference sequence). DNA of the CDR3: TGTGCCAGCAGCCCCGGGACAGGGGTTGACAATGAGCAGTTCTTC. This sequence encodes CASSPGTGVDNEQFF.

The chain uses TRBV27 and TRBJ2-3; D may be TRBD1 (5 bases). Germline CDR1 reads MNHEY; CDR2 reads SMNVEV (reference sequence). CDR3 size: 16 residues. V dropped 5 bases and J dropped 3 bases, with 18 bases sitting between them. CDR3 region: CASSEKGPTWTDTQYF. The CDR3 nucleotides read TGTGCCAGCAGTGAGAAGGGGCCCACGTGGACAGATACGCAGTATTTT.

DNA of the CDR3: TGTGCCAGCAGTGCAGTAGCGGGAGGGCCTGGTGAGCAGTACTTC. Its translation is CASSAVAGGPGEQYF. V is TRBV6-1 and J is TRBJ2-7; 11 bases agree with TRBD2. Unmatched junction bases numbered 9, after V lost 4 bases and J lost 7 bases. The CDR3 extends over 15 amino acids. Germline CDR1 and CDR2: MNHNS and SASEGT.

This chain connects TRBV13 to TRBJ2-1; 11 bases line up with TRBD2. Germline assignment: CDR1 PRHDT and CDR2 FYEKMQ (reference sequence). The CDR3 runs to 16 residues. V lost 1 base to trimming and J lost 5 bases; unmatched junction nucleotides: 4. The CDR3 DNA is TGTGCCAGCAGCTTAGCACTAGCGGGAGCCCACAATGAGCAGTTCTTC. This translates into CASSLALAGAHNEQFF. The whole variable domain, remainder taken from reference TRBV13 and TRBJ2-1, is AAGVIQSPRHLIKEKRETATLKCYPIPRHDTVYWYQQGPGQDPQFLISFYEKMQSDKGSIPDRFSAQQFSDYHSELNMSSLELGDSALYFCASSLALAGAHNEQFFGPGTRLTVL.

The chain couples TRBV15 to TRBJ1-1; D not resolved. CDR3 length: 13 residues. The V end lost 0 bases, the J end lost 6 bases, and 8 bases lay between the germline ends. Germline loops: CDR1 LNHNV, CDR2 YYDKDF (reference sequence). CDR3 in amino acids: CATSRDRVSEAFF. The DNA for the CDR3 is TGTGCCACCAGCAGAGATAGGGTATCTGAAGCTTTCTTT.

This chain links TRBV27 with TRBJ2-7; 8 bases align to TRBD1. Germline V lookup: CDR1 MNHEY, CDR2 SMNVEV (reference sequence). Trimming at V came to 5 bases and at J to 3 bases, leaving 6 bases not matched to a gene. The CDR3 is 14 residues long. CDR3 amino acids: CASSPLDRGYEQYF. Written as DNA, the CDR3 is TGTGCCAGCAGTCCTCTCGACAGGGGCTACGAGCAGTACTTC.

The chain's CDR3 is CSARGLAGQNTGELFF. As DNA, the CDR3 is TGCAGCGCTCGGGGACTAGCGGGACAGAACACCGGGGAGCTGTTTTTT. V is TRBV29-1 and J is TRBJ2-2, with 13 nucleotides matching TRBD2. Trimming removed 7 bases from V and 1 base from J; junction bases left unmatched: 6. Germline CDR1 reads SQVTM; CDR2 reads ANQGSEA. CDR3 length: 16 amino acids.

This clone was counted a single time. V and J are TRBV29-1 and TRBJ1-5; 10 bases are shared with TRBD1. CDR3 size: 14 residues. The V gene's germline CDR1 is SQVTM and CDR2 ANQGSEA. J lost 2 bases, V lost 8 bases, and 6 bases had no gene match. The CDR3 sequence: CSLRDRGCNQPQHF. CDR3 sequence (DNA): TGCAGCCTCCGGGACAGGGGATGCAATCAGCCCCAGCATTTT.

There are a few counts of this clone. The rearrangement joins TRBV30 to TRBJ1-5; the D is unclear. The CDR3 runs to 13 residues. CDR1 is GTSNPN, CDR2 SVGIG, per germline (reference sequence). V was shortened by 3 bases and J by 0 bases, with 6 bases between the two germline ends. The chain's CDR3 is CAWRGNSNQPQHF. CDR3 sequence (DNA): TGTGCCTGGAGGGGAAATAGCAATCAGCCCCAGCATTTT.

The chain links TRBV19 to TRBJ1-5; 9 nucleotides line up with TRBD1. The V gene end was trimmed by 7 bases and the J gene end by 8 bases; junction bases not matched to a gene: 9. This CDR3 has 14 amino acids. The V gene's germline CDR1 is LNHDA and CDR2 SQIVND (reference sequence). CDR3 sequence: CASKRTGVLEPQHF. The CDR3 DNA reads TGTGCCAGTAAAAGGACAGGGGTCCTTGAGCCCCAGCATTTT.

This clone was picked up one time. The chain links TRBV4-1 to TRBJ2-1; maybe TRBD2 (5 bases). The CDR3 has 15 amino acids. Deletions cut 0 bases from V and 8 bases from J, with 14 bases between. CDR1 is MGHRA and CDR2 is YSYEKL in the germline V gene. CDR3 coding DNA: TGCGCCAGCAGCCAAGATCGGGCTAGCTTCGATGAGCAGTTCTTC. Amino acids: CASSQDRASFDEQFF.

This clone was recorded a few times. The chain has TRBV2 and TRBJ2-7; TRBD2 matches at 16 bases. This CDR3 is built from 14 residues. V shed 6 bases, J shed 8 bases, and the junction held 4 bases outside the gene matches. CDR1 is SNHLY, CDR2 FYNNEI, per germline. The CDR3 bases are TGTGCCAGCAGGCCGGGACTAGCGGGAGGGCAGCAGTACTTC. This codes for CASRPGLAGGQQYF.

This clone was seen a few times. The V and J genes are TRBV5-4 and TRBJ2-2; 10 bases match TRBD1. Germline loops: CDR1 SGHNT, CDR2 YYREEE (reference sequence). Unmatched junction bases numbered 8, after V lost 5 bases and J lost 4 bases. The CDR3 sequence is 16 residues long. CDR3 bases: TGTGCCAGCAGTCAGTCCGACAGGGGGCGCACCGGGGAGCTGTTTTTT. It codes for CASSQSDRGRTGELFF.

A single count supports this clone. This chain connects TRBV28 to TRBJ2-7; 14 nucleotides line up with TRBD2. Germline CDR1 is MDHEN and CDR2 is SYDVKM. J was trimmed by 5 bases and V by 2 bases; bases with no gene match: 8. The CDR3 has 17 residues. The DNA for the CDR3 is TGTGCCAGCAGTTTACCGGGACTAGCGGGAGTCTGGGACGAGCAGTACTTC. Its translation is CASSLPGLAGVWDEQYF.

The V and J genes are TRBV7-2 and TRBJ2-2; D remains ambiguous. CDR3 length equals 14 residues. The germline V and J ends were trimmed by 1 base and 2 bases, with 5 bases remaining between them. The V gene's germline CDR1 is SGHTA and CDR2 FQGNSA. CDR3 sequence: CASSLVPNTGELFF. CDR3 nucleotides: TGTGCCAGCAGCTTAGTGCCAAACACCGGGGAGCTGTTTTTT. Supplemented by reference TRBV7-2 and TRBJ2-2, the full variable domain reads GAGVSQSPSNKVTEKGKDVELRCDPISGHTALYWYRQSLGQGLEFLIYFQGNSAPDKSGLPSDRFSAERTGGSVSTLTIQRTQQEDSAVYLCASSLVPNTGELFFGEGSRLTVL.

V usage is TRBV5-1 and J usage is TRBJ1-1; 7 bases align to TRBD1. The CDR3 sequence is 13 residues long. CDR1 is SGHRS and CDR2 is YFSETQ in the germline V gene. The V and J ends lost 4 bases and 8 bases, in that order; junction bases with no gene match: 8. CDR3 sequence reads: CASSEIQGTEAFF. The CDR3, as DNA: TGCGCCAGCAGCGAAATACAGGGGACCGAAGCTTTCTTT.

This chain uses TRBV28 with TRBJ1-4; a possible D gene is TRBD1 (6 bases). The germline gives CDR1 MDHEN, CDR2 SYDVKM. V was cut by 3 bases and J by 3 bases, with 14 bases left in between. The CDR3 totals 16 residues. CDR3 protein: CASSFVGWGPNEKLFF. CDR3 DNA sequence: TGTGCCAGCAGTTTTGTGGGATGGGGGCCTAATGAAAAACTGTTTTTT.

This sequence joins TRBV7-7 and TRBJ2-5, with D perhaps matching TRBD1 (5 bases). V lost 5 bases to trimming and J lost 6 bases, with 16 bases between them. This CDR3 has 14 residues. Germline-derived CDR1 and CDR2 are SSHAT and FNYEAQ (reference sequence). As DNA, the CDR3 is TGTGCCAGCAGCCAAACGGGCAGGGCAAAGACCCAGTACTTC. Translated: CASSQTGRAKTQYF.